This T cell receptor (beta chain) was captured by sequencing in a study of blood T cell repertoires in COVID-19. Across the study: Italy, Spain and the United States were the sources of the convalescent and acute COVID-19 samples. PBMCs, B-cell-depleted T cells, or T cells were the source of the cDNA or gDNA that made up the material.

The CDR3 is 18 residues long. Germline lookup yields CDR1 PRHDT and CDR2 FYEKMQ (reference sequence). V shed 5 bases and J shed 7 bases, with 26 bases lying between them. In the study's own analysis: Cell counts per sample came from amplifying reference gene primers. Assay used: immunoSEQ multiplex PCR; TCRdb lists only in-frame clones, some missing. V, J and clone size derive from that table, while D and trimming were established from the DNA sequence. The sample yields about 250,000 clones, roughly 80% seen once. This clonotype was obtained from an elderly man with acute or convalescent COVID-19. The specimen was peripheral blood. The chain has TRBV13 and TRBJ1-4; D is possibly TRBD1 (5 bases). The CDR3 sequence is CASSLRRGTGRVSEKLFF. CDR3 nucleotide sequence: TGTGCCAGCAGCCTCAGGCGGGGTACAGGACGAGTAAGTGAAAAACTGTTTTTT.